What follows are 4 T cell receptor beta chains derived from one specimen sequenced in a study of T cells in Graves' hyperthyroidism and ophthalmopathy. Amplified regions were TCR beta CDR3 sequences from RNA transcripts. The HTBI primer set drove a first-round RT-PCR of the TCR CDR3. TCRdb itself ran the multiplex PCR reads through MiXCR, one entry per CDR3 protein. The sample lists roughly 740,000 distinct CDR3 sequences; 16% were seen once. The sequenced sample consisted of blood. These receptor sequences come from a man younger than 30 with Graves' hyperthyroidism.

This clonotype was counted a few times. The rearrangement links TRBV20-1 to TRBJ2-3; D call uncertain. V was shortened by 6 bases and J by 3 bases, with 16 bases between the two germline ends. Germline V lookup: CDR1 DFQATT, CDR2 SNEGSKA (reference sequence). There are 14 residues in the CDR3. CDR3 loop: CSAKTRGGTDTQYF. The CDR3 coding sequence is TGCAGTGCAAAGACCCGAGGTGGGACAGATACGCAGTATTTT.

This chain links TRBV2 with TRBJ2-6; no clear D gene. The CDR3 runs to 14 residues. The germline V gene encodes CDR1 SNHLY and CDR2 FYNNEI. Trimming shortened V by 9 bases and J by 0 bases, and 9 bases separated the two germline ends. The CDR3 DNA reads TGTGCCAGTCAGAGATTCTCTGGGGCCAACGTCCTGACTTTC. Protein: CASQRFSGANVLTF.

The V and J genes are TRBV29-1 and TRBJ2-3; 12 bases are shared with TRBD2. V was clipped by 3 bases and J by 0 bases; unmatched bases: 4. Germline CDR1 reads SQVTM; CDR2 reads ANQGSEA. The CDR3 is 16 residues long. In DNA form, the CDR3 reads TGCAGCGTTGAGTTAACTAGCGGGAGGAGCACAGATACGCAGTATTTT. Its translation is CSVELTSGRSTDTQYF.

This chain connects TRBV29-1 to TRBJ2-7; 7 positions agree with TRBD1. Per germline, CDR1 SQVTM and CDR2 ANQGSEA. J was trimmed by 7 bases and V by 4 bases; bases with no gene match: 7. This CDR3 has 12 amino acids. The CDR3 spells CSVGTGVGEQYF. In DNA, the CDR3 is TGCAGCGTTGGTACAGGGGTGGGAGAGCAGTACTTC.